The 26 T cell receptor beta chains in this list originate from one sample, sequenced in a study of beta chain features in type 1 diabetes (dated by TCRdb to the late 2010s). Findings and caveats that apply to the study as a whole: A moderate but significant shortening of TCRB CDR3 length was observed in type 1 diabetes patients in all four CD4+ subsets.

No antigen has been identified for these receptors. Library prep was done by the immunoSEQ multiplex PCR assay. The entire amount of isolated RNA was reverse transcribed using the High Capacity cDNA Reverse Transcription Kit, so the sequenced TCRB transcripts were expressed ones. TCRdb stores this immuneACCESS table with in-frame sequences only. Part of the clones is absent; in the studies checked, under half of the shortfall reflects unresolved V genes, and no reason is known for the rest. The sample data list approximately 100,000 clones, and around 30% of these were observed just once. The ten top clones hold around 0.5% of the sample. Sequencing was done on a sample of central memory CD4+ T cells from blood. These TCRs come from a woman under 30 with type 1 diabetes.

The gene calls are TRBV4-3 and TRBJ2-3; D possibly corresponds to TRBD1 (6 bases). V lost 4 bases and J 2 bases, leaving 10 bases between the germline ends. From germline, CDR1 is LGHNA and CDR2 YSLEER. This CDR3 is built from 14 residues. The CDR3 DNA sequence: TGCGCCAGCAGCCGCAGGGGTTCCACAGATACGCAGTATTTT. Its protein is CASSRRGSTDTQYF.

The rearrangement uses TRBV6-5 and TRBJ2-1; TRBD2 matches 7 bases. V trimming: 1 base; J trimming: 5 bases; junction bases outside the gene matches: 8. The CDR3 is 16 amino acids. In germline, CDR1 is MNHEY, CDR2 SVGAGI. The CDR3 is CASSYWGAGRDNEQFF. CDR3 nucleotide sequence: TGTGCCAGCAGTTACTGGGGAGCGGGGAGAGACAATGAGCAGTTCTTC.

This chain connects TRBV30 to TRBJ2-1; D remains ambiguous. There are 13 residues in the CDR3. Germline V gives CDR1 GTSNPN, CDR2 SVGIG (reference sequence). The V end was cut by 1 base, the J end by 4 bases, with 8 bases between. CDR3 region: CAWSGGAYNEQFF. In nucleotides, the CDR3 is TGTGCCTGGAGTGGCGGAGCATACAATGAGCAGTTCTTC.

V is TRBV5-4 and J is TRBJ2-3; D gene ambiguous. The ends were cut back, 4 bases at V and 0 bases at J, with 3 bases in the middle. This CDR3 is 12 amino acids long. The V gene's germline CDR1 is SGHNT and CDR2 YYREEE (reference sequence). The CDR3 loop is CASSPSTDTQYF. CDR3 bases: TGTGCCAGCAGCCCGAGCACAGATACGCAGTATTTT.

This clone was recorded a few times. The chain links TRBV5-4 to TRBJ2-1; D gene uncertain. The germline V gene has CDR1 SGHNT and CDR2 YYREEE (reference sequence). This CDR3 is 13 amino acids long. V lost 2 bases to trimming and J lost 7 bases, with 10 bases between them. The CDR3: CASSFMSGNEQFF. In DNA form, the CDR3 reads TGTGCCAGCAGCTTTATGAGTGGTAATGAGCAGTTCTTC.

This clone was picked up a small number of times. The chain combines TRBV28 with TRBJ2-2; 7 bases line up with TRBD1. The CDR3 has 14 amino acids. The germline gives CDR1 MDHEN, CDR2 SYDVKM. After removal of 6 bases from V and 5 bases from J, the junction contained 6 bases not matched to a gene. CDR3 in DNA: TGTGCCAGCAGCTCCACAGGGGAGACCGGGGAGCTGTTTTTT. It encodes CASSSTGETGELFF.

In this sample, this clone turned up a few times. The chain's CDR3 is CASSPGQGAGGYTF. The CDR3 DNA sequence: TGTGCCAGCAGTCCTGGACAGGGGGCGGGAGGCTACACCTTC. The chain couples TRBV28 to TRBJ1-2; 11 bases match TRBD1. CDR1 is MDHEN, CDR2 SYDVKM, per germline. V trimming: 5 bases; J trimming: 8 bases; junction bases outside the gene matches: 7. There are 14 residues in the CDR3.

This chain links TRBV19 with TRBJ2-7; D is ambiguous. The CDR3 is 13 residues long. The V end lost 5 bases, the J end lost 0 bases, and 8 bases lay between the germline ends. Per germline, CDR1 LNHDA and CDR2 SQIVND (reference sequence). CDR3 amino acids: CASSFPYSYEQYF. CDR3 DNA sequence: TGTGCCAGTAGTTTCCCGTACTCCTACGAGCAGTACTTC.

This clone has only a few counts. The gene calls are TRBV6-1 and TRBJ1-5; 7 nucleotides match TRBD1. CDR1 is MNHNS and CDR2 is SASEGT in the germline V gene. Trimming cost V 4 bases and J 4 bases; bases outside gene matches: 7. This CDR3 contains 15 residues. The CDR3 spells CASSGSGTANQPQHF. In DNA, the CDR3 is TGTGCCAGCAGTGGATCCGGGACAGCGAATCAGCCCCAGCATTTT.

This chain connects TRBV25-1 to TRBJ2-7, with 7 bases matching TRBD2. CDR3 length: 14 amino acids. CDR1 and CDR2 (germline): MGHDK, SYGVNS. The junction had 5 bases not matched to a gene; V was cut back by 2 bases and J by 4 bases. CDR3 DNA sequence: TGTGCCAGCAGTGAAGAGACTAGCAGTTACGAGCAGTACTTC. Its translation: CASSEETSSYEQYF.

This clone was picked up many times. The rearrangement uses TRBV29-1 and TRBJ2-1; TRBD2 is a possible D gene (6 bases). The CDR3 is 11 amino acids. Germline V gene sequence: CDR1 SQVTM, CDR2 ANQGSEA. V lost 7 bases and J 9 bases, leaving 13 bases between the germline ends. The CDR3 region has the DNA TGCAGCGCGACTAGTGGCCGTGAGCAGTTCTTC. Protein product: CSATSGREQFF.

The table lists this clone with many counts. This sample includes further DNA sequences coding for the same CDR3. The V gene is TRBV11-2, the J gene TRBJ2-5, with D unclear. The length of the CDR3 is 11 residues. Trimming cost V 3 bases and J 5 bases, with 4 bases left between them. Germline values: CDR1 SGHAT, CDR2 FQNNGV. In nucleotides, the CDR3 is TGTGCCAGCAGCTTCGGGGAGACCCAGTACTTC. It encodes CASSFGETQYF.

The chain recombines TRBV7-9 with TRBJ2-2; D might be TRBD1 (6 bases). The CDR3 is made up of 17 amino acids. The V and J ends lost 5 bases and 0 bases respectively, with 16 bases between them. Germline assignment: CDR1 SEHNR and CDR2 FQNEAQ (reference sequence). For the CDR3, the DNA is TGTGCCAGCAGCCCGGGACCCAGGGGTCCGAACACCGGGGAGCTGTTTTTT. This codes for CASSPGPRGPNTGELFF.

The chain uses TRBV28 and TRBJ2-7; unclear D gene. Germline CDR1 is MDHEN and CDR2 is SYDVKM. CDR3 length: 12 residues. The germline V and J ends were trimmed by 6 bases and 10 bases, with 16 bases remaining between them. The CDR3, as DNA: TGTGCCAGCAGCACTATCCTTGGCCACCAGTACTTC. Translation: CASSTILGHQYF.

The chain couples TRBV4-2 to TRBJ1-3; the D is unclear. The CDR3 totals 15 residues. Germline CDR1 reads LGHNA; CDR2 reads YNFKEQ. The V end was cut by 1 base, the J end by 1 base, with 8 bases between. CDR3 sequence: CASSQGLTSGNTIYF. The DNA for the CDR3 is TGTGCCAGCAGCCAAGGACTGACTTCTGGAAACACCATATATTTT.

The chain is built from TRBV30 and TRBJ2-1; tentative D call: TRBD1 (5 bases). The CDR3 totals 13 residues. Between the trimmed V and J ends, which lost 5 bases and 8 bases, there was a span of 16 bases. The V gene's germline CDR1 is GTSNPN and CDR2 SVGIG (reference sequence). CDR3 nucleotides: TGTGCCTGGCATCCCAGGGTGGTTCATGAGCAGTTCTTC. It encodes CAWHPRVVHEQFF.

V is TRBV7-2 and J is TRBJ2-1; no clear D gene. CDR1 and CDR2 (germline): SGHTA, FQGNSA. The CDR3 loop spans 15 amino acids. Trimming removed 5 bases at V and 2 bases at J, with 13 bases between. Here the CDR3 DNA reads TGTGCCAGCAGCCCTGACTGGTATCCCTACAATGAGCAGTTCTTC. Translating it yields CASSPDWYPYNEQFF.

V gene TRBV18 combines with J gene TRBJ2-2; D gene unclear. CDR1 and CDR2 from the germline V gene are KGHSH and LQKENI. CDR3 length: 15 amino acids. Trimming shortened V by 2 bases and J by 1 base, and 8 bases separated the two germline ends. The CDR3 spells CASSPWAENTGELFF. CDR3 DNA sequence: TGTGCCAGCTCACCATGGGCAGAGAACACCGGGGAGCTGTTTTTT.

The J gene is TRBJ1-2, the V gene TRBV30; D may be TRBD1 (5 bases). CDR1 and CDR2 from the germline V gene are GTSNPN and SVGIG (reference sequence). The CDR3 runs to 13 residues. Between the trimmed V and J ends, which lost 2 bases and 8 bases, there was a span of 15 bases. The chain's CDR3 is CAWSYVGASGYTF. CDR3 nucleotides: TGTGCCTGGAGTTATGTAGGGGCGTCGGGCTACACCTTC.

The rearrangement uses TRBV6-5 and TRBJ2-4; 7 nucleotides agree with TRBD2. Germline-derived CDR1 and CDR2 are MNHEY and SVGAGI. The length of the CDR3 is 13 residues. With V trimmed by 8 bases and J by 9 bases, 10 bases remained unmatched. The CDR3 spells CASSGEGVGIQYF. The DNA for the CDR3 is TGTGCCAGCTCGGGGGAGGGAGTAGGCATTCAGTACTTC.

This sequence joins TRBV30 and TRBJ1-4; 7 bases match TRBD1. Germline V gene sequence: CDR1 GTSNPN, CDR2 SVGIG (reference sequence). V shed 3 bases, J shed 10 bases, and the junction held 5 bases outside the gene matches. The CDR3 is made up of 12 amino acids. The CDR3 nucleotides are TGTGCCTGGAGGCAGGGGGAAGGAAAACTGTTTTTT. This gives the protein CAWRQGEGKLFF.

This clone has a handful of counts. The V and J genes are TRBV18 and TRBJ2-3; TRBD2 matches 8 bases. Germline V gene data show CDR1 as KGHSH and CDR2 as LQKENI. The CDR3 is 16 amino acids. With V trimmed by 3 bases and J by 3 bases, 8 bases remained unmatched. CDR3: CASSPGSGSGTDTQYF. The CDR3 DNA follows: TGTGCCAGCTCACCCGGGAGCGGGAGCGGAACAGATACGCAGTATTTT.

The sample holds a few counts of this clone. The CDR3 nucleotides read TGTGCCAGCAGTTCGAACATGGGCGACACCATATATTTT. Amino acids: CASSSNMGDTIYF. The rearrangement joins TRBV28 to TRBJ1-3; D is uncertain. CDR1 and CDR2 (germline): MDHEN, SYDVKM. There are 13 residues in the CDR3. Between the trimmed V and J ends, which lost 4 bases and 8 bases, there was a span of 12 bases.

V and J are TRBV5-6 and TRBJ2-2, with TRBD1 matching over 8 bases. This CDR3 region has 18 residues. J was trimmed by 7 bases and V by 3 bases; bases with no gene match: 17. Looked up from germline, CDR1 is SGHDT and CDR2 is YYEEEE. The CDR3, as DNA: TGTGCCAGCAGCTCCAGAGCCTTTTCCGGACAGGGCGGCGGGGAGCTGTTTTTT. Translation: CASSSRAFSGQGGGELFF. The variable domain in full, completed from reference TRBV5-6 and TRBJ2-2, reads DAGVTQSPTHLIKTRGQQVTLRCSPKSGHDTVSWYQQALGQGPQFIFQYYEEEERQRGNFPDRFSGHQFPNYSSELNVNALLLGDSALYLCASSSRAFSGQGGGELFFGEGSRLTVL.

The chain has TRBV7-2 and TRBJ2-3; D not certain. Germline V gene sequence: CDR1 SGHTA, CDR2 FQGNSA. CDR3 length: 15 amino acids. Trimming took 1 base from V and 0 from J, leaving 8 bases between them. The CDR3 is CASSLVAASTDTQYF. The DNA of the CDR3 is TGTGCCAGCAGCTTAGTCGCGGCGAGCACAGATACGCAGTATTTT.

The chain carries TRBV7-3 and TRBJ2-7; 10 bases agree with TRBD2. The CDR3 contains 18 residues. Germline trimming cut 1 base from V and 2 bases from J; bases unmatched to any gene: 11. The germline V gene has CDR1 SGHTA and CDR2 FQGTGA. The CDR3 DNA follows: TGTGCCAGCAGCTTAAAACCCCCGACTAGCGGGTATACCTACGAGCAGTACTTC. The encoded protein is CASSLKPPTSGYTYEQYF.